The 30 T cell receptor beta chains below come from one sample, sequenced in a study of T cell responses to AZD1222 COVID-19 vaccine. Sequenced by immunoSEQ multiplex PCR; TCRdb stores in-frame clones only, minus some. This table holds 87,000 or so clones, approximately 88% found once. The specimen comprised peripheral blood, sampled on day 0 of AZD1222 vaccination. The receptors were sampled from an adult in good health.

The CDR3 region has the DNA TGTGCCAGCTCAGGGAGGGTGATTTTGGGGGCTGAAGCTTTCTTT. Translated, it gives CASSGRVILGAEAFF. The chain is built from TRBV2 and TRBJ1-1, with D possibly matching TRBD1 (5 bases). V was clipped by 8 bases and J by 6 bases, with 22 bases between them. This CDR3 spans 15 amino acids. The germline V gene has CDR1 SNHLY and CDR2 FYNNEI. The complete variable domain, with remaining parts taken from reference TRBV2 and TRBJ1-1, reads EPEVTQTPSHQVTQMGQEVILRCVPISNHLYFYWYRQILGQKVEFLVSFYNNEISEKSEIFDDQFSVERPDGSNFTLKIRSTKLEDSAMYFCASSGRVILGAEAFFGQGTRLTVV.

The chain is built from TRBV30 and TRBJ1-6, with D unclear. The ends were cut back, 0 bases at V and 13 bases at J, with 16 bases in the middle. CDR1 and CDR2 from the germline V gene are GTSNPN and SVGIG (reference sequence). The CDR3 loop spans 14 amino acids. CDR3 nucleotide sequence: TGTGCCTGGAGTGTACCGGGGTTCATGGCTCCCCTCCACTTT. Its protein product is CAWSVPGFMAPLHF.

The V and J genes are TRBV30 and TRBJ2-3; 8 bases agree with TRBD2. Per germline, CDR1 GTSNPN and CDR2 SVGIG (reference sequence). The CDR3 length is 15 residues. V was clipped by 5 bases and J by 2 bases; unmatched bases: 9. The CDR3 protein is CAWATRGALTDTQYF. The CDR3 DNA reads TGTGCCTGGGCTACGCGGGGGGCTCTCACAGATACGCAGTATTTT.

This rearrangement joins TRBV12-5 to TRBJ1-5; D gene ambiguous. The V gene lost 1 base and the J gene lost 0 bases, with 4 bases spanning the gap. The CDR3 runs to 14 residues. From germline, CDR1 is LGHNT and CDR2 FRNRAP. The CDR3 bases are TGTGCTAGTGGTTTGGACCATAGCAATCAGCCCCAGCATTTT. It codes for CASGLDHSNQPQHF.

V and J are TRBV4-3 and TRBJ2-1, with 10 bases matching TRBD2. Germline trimming cut 4 bases from V and 14 bases from J; bases unmatched to any gene: 11. CDR3 length equals 14 residues. Germline V gene lookup returns CDR1 LGHNA and CDR2 YSLEER. This CDR3 reads CASSRGTSGVPEFF. The CDR3 coding sequence is TGCGCCAGCAGCCGAGGCACTAGCGGGGTACCGGAGTTCTTC.

This clone was seen a handful of times. The chain recombines TRBV20-1 with TRBJ1-5; D unresolved. The CDR3 covers 12 residues. V was trimmed by 3 bases and J by 0 bases, leaving 3 bases between them. CDR1 is DFQATT, CDR2 SNEGSKA, per germline (reference sequence). The CDR3 reads CSASNSNQPQHF. In nucleotides, the CDR3 is TGCAGTGCTAGTAATAGCAATCAGCCCCAGCATTTT.

The chain uses TRBV2 and TRBJ1-4; 11 positions match TRBD1. Trimming at V came to 6 bases and at J to 6 bases, leaving 3 bases not matched to a gene. This CDR3 spans 14 amino acids. CDR1 and CDR2 from the germline V gene are SNHLY and FYNNEI. The CDR3 nucleotides are TGTGCCAGCAGGTGGACAGGGGGCGATGAAAAACTGTTTTTT. This gives the protein CASRWTGGDEKLFF.

In the case of this clone: The sample holds other DNA sequences that translate to the same CDR3. This rearrangement joins TRBV5-1 to TRBJ2-3, with D unresolved. The CDR3 is made up of 12 amino acids. The germline V gene encodes CDR1 SGHRS and CDR2 YFSETQ. Trimming took off 0 bases at V and 4 bases at J, with 3 bases between the two ends. CDR3 loop: CASSLGADTQYF. The CDR3 nucleotides are TGCGCCAGCAGCTTGGGTGCAGATACGCAGTATTTT.

CDR3 nucleotides: TGCGCCAGCAGCCAAGACAGCAGGGAGGCTGAAGCTTTCTTT. It translates to CASSQDSREAEAFF. The genes are TRBV4-3 and TRBJ1-1, with TRBD1 as a possible D gene (5 bases). Germline lookup yields CDR1 LGHNA and CDR2 YSLEER. This CDR3 comprises 14 residues. V lost 0 bases and J 6 bases, leaving 11 bases between the germline ends.

The V and J genes are TRBV7-9 and TRBJ2-2; 13 bases match TRBD2. Losses at the gene ends were 5 bases for V and 5 bases for J; bases not matched to a gene: 5. This CDR3 region has 16 residues. CDR1 SEHNR and CDR2 FQNEAQ come from the germline V gene (reference sequence). CDR3 coding DNA: TGTGCCAGCAGCACTAGCGGGGGGGCTTCGACCGGGGAGCTGTTTTTT. Amino acid sequence: CASSTSGGASTGELFF.

The V and J genes are TRBV5-1 and TRBJ2-7, with D perhaps TRBD1 (5 bases). The CDR3 is 13 residues long. Per germline, CDR1 SGHRS and CDR2 YFSETQ. V was pared by 6 bases and J by 2 bases, with 12 bases between. CDR3 protein: CASTATEAYEQYF. CDR3 coding DNA: TGCGCCAGCACCGCGACAGAGGCCTACGAGCAGTACTTC. Full variable domain (missing parts from reference TRBV5-1 and TRBJ2-7): KAGVTQTPRYLIKTRGQQVTLSCSPISGHRSVSWYQQTPGQGLQFLFEYFSETQRNKGNFPGRFSGRQFSNSRSEMNVSTLELGDSALYLCASTATEAYEQYFGPGTRLTVT.

The genes are TRBV19 and TRBJ1-5, with D possibly TRBD1 on 5 matching bases. Germline assignment: CDR1 LNHDA and CDR2 SQIVND (reference sequence). The CDR3 consists of 13 residues. V gave up 6 bases and J gave up 1 base, with 7 bases separating them. The DNA for the CDR3 is TGTGCCAGTAGCAGGGTGAGCAATCAGCCCCAGCATTTT. It yields the protein CASSRVSNQPQHF.

Only a few counts were recorded for this clone. The V gene is TRBV2, the J gene TRBJ2-1; no firm D call. V was trimmed by 4 bases and J by 6 bases, leaving 7 bases between them. This CDR3 is built from 12 residues. Germline V gene lookup returns CDR1 SNHLY and CDR2 FYNNEI. The CDR3 sequence: CASSGIINEQFF. In DNA form, the CDR3 reads TGTGCCAGCAGTGGGATTATCAATGAGCAGTTCTTC.

This chain connects TRBV9 to TRBJ2-3; D is uncertain. Germline CDR1 and CDR2: SGDLS and YYNGEE. CDR3 length: 13 amino acids. V was shortened by 0 bases and J by 5 bases, with 7 bases between the two germline ends. The CDR3 region has the DNA TGTGCCAGCAGCGTAGCCGGCAGAGATACGCAGTATTTT. It is translated as CASSVAGRDTQYF.

The chain links TRBV11-2 to TRBJ2-5, with D unresolved. The germline CDR1 and CDR2 sequences are SGHAT and FQNNGV. The CDR3 has 14 residues. Trimming stripped 5 bases from V and 5 bases from J, with 15 bases between. CDR3 loop: CASSRETRGETQYF. For the CDR3, the DNA is TGTGCCAGCAGCCGCGAGACCCGTGGGGAGACCCAGTACTTC.

The chain joins TRBV4-3 to TRBJ2-5; D is possibly TRBD2 (5 bases). V was shortened by 0 bases and J by 7 bases, with 12 bases between the two germline ends. Germline CDR1 is LGHNA and CDR2 is YSLEER. The CDR3 extends over 14 amino acids. The CDR3 region is CASSQDRSGMTQYF. CDR3 sequence (DNA): TGCGCCAGCAGCCAAGATCGATCCGGGATGACCCAGTACTTC.

This chain links TRBV9 with TRBJ2-1; 10 nucleotides match TRBD2. With 0 bases clipped from V and 4 bases from J, the junction kept 1 base outside the gene matches. The germline gives CDR1 SGDLS, CDR2 YYNGEE. This CDR3 has 15 amino acids. The CDR3 sequence is CASSVERGGYNEQFF. The CDR3, as DNA: TGTGCCAGCAGCGTAGAGCGGGGGGGTTACAATGAGCAGTTCTTC.

V is TRBV18 and J is TRBJ2-1; D perhaps matches TRBD1 (6 bases). The V and J ends lost 3 bases and 7 bases respectively, with 13 bases between them. Germline V gene data show CDR1 as KGHSH and CDR2 as LQKENI. There are 14 residues in the CDR3. CDR3 region: CASSPGGYGNEQFF. The CDR3 DNA reads TGTGCCAGCTCACCTGGGGGCTATGGGAATGAGCAGTTCTTC. The full variable domain, with the rest looked up from reference TRBV18 and TRBJ2-1, is NAGVMQNPRHLVRRRGQEARLRCSPMKGHSHVYWYRQLPEEGLKFMVYLQKENIIDESGMPKERFSAEFPKEGPSILRIQQVVRGDSAAYFCASSPGGYGNEQFFGPGTRLTVL.

The genes are TRBV6-5 and TRBJ1-1, with TRBD1 identical over 9 bases. The CDR3 is 14 residues long. Looked up from germline, CDR1 is MNHEY and CDR2 is SVGAGI. Trimming cost V 5 bases and J 3 bases; bases outside gene matches: 4. CDR3 DNA sequence: TGTGCCAGCAGTCCCTGGGACAGGGACACTGAAGCTTTCTTT. Translated: CASSPWDRDTEAFF.

The chain carries TRBV3-1 (or the pseudogene TRBV3-2) and TRBJ2-3; TRBD2 might be the D (7 bases). CDR1 is LGHDT, CDR2 YNNKEL, per germline (reference sequence). CDR3 length: 16 residues. V lost 4 bases and J 2 bases, leaving 16 bases between the germline ends. The CDR3 sequence is CASSLLGGGDTDTQYF. The CDR3 nucleotides read TGTGCCAGCAGCCTTCTTGGAGGGGGGGACACAGATACGCAGTATTTT.

This chain joins TRBV6-2 or TRBV6-3 and TRBJ1-4; no definite D call. CDR3 length equals 15 residues. The germline CDR1 and CDR2 sequences are MNHEY and SVGEGT. V was shortened by 0 bases and J by 7 bases, with 12 bases between the two germline ends. In nucleotides, the CDR3 is TGTGCCAGCAGTTACTCTTCGACCGTCGGTGAAAAACTGTTTTTT. Protein sequence: CASSYSSTVGEKLFF.

The V gene is TRBV9, the J gene TRBJ2-1; 8 bases align to TRBD2. CDR1 and CDR2 (germline): SGDLS, YYNGEE. V was clipped by 4 bases and J by 7 bases; unmatched bases: 13. The length of the CDR3 is 16 residues. The CDR3 nucleotides read TGTGCCAGCAGCCCGAGGAGCGGGGGAGGAAGGAATGAGCAGTTCTTC. This translates into CASSPRSGGGRNEQFF.

In this sample, this clone turned up once. The CDR3 here is CASASGDQPQHF. The CDR3 bases are TGTGCTAGTGCTAGTGGCGATCAGCCCCAGCATTTT. The chain links TRBV12-5 to TRBJ1-5; D is uncertain. Trimming shortened V by 7 bases and J by 5 bases, and 9 bases separated the two germline ends. There are 12 residues in the CDR3. The germline V gene encodes CDR1 LGHNT and CDR2 FRNRAP. Full variable domain (missing parts from reference TRBV12-5 and TRBJ1-5): DARVTQTPRHKVTEMGQEVTMRCQPILGHNTVFWYRQTMMQGLELLAYFRNRAPLDDSGMPKDRFSAEMPDATLATLKIQPSEPRDSAVYFCASASGDQPQHFGDGTRLSIL.

The rearrangement links TRBV10-2 to TRBJ2-2; D remains ambiguous. CDR3 length equals 16 residues. The V gene's germline CDR1 is WSHSY and CDR2 SAAADI. The germline V and J ends were trimmed by 2 bases and 0 bases, with 10 bases remaining between them. The CDR3 bases are TGCGCCAGCAGTGAGACTCCCGCCGCGAACACCGGGGAGCTGTTTTTT. This encodes CASSETPAANTGELFF.

In this sample, this clone turned up once. An end of the junction differs from the germline gene, which may be a read error. This chain joins TRBV20-1 and TRBJ2-7; TRBD2 aligns across 8 bases. The CDR3 totals 10 residues. Germline values: CDR1 DFQATT, CDR2 SNEGSKA (reference sequence). The CDR3 protein is CSARFIAGPF. DNA for the CDR3: TGCAGTGCTAGATTTATAGCGGGGCCCTTC.

The chain is built from TRBV19 and TRBJ2-5, with D uncertain. Germline assignment: CDR1 LNHDA and CDR2 SQIVND (reference sequence). The CDR3 totals 12 residues. V lost 0 bases and J lost 4, with 3 bases in between. The CDR3 region is CASSIDGETQYF. CDR3 nucleotide sequence: TGTGCCAGTAGTATAGACGGAGAGACCCAGTACTTC.

This clone has more than one count but fewer than ten. The chain uses TRBV4-1 and TRBJ1-5; D call uncertain. Germline lookup yields CDR1 MGHRA and CDR2 YSYEKL. Trimming cost V 1 base and J 5 bases, with 12 bases left between them. The CDR3 contains 15 residues. The CDR3 DNA reads TGCGCCAGCAGCCAAGGCTTTCTGGGATATCAGCCCCAGCATTTT. Protein: CASSQGFLGYQPQHF.

The V call is TRBV19, the J call TRBJ2-7; 12 nucleotides match TRBD1. Germline CDR1 reads LNHDA; CDR2 reads SQIVND (reference sequence). The CDR3 loop spans 16 amino acids. V lost 3 bases and J lost 4; bases outside the gene matches: 7. In DNA form, the CDR3 reads TGTGCCAGTAGTATTTCGGGACAGGGGGCGTCTTACGAGCAGTACTTC. Amino acid sequence: CASSISGQGASYEQYF.

V gene TRBV12-3 or TRBV12-4 combines with J gene TRBJ2-7; perhaps TRBD1 as D (6 bases). There are 12 residues in the CDR3. Trimming stripped 6 bases from V and 7 bases from J, with 13 bases between. The CDR3 bases are TGTGCCAGCAGGTCGGACAGCGCGGAGCAGTACTTC. Its protein is CASRSDSAEQYF.

The rearrangement uses TRBV6-1 and TRBJ1-2, with unresolved D. The CDR3 runs 13 residues. The germline V gene encodes CDR1 MNHNS and CDR2 SASEGT. V shed 1 base and J shed 9 bases, with 12 bases lying between them. The CDR3 sequence is CASSEGPGISYTF. For the CDR3, the DNA is TGTGCCAGCAGTGAAGGCCCTGGGATTAGCTACACCTTC.